This TCR beta chain was identified during a study of OX40 agonist ivuxolimab in advanced cancers. At the level of the study: Prior anti-PD-1, anti-PD-L1 or anti-CTLA-4 therapy was allowed; about 39% had some. Study-level points and caveats: More expanded clones were found, on average, in CD8+ than in CD4+ T cells. At 0.1-3.0 mg/kg, partial responders had clonal expansion among the lowest observed. Circulating CD4+ and CD8+ T cells showed clonal expansion by week 6 at 0.1 to 3.0 mg/kg.

Germline V gives CDR1 SGHDT, CDR2 YYEEEE. Trimming took 5 bases from V and 7 from J, leaving 16 bases between them. The CDR3 sequence is 14 residues long. In regard to this clone: Its antigen remains unidentified.

TCRdb's copy holds only in-frame clones and misses some; the assay was immunoSEQ multiplex PCR. The sample carries 55,000 to 85,000 clones, nearly 90% recorded once. The TCR was taken from an adult with an advanced solid tumor such as melanoma, head and neck, liver or kidney cancer. The starting material was CD4+ or CD8+ T cells sorted from blood, obtained in a trial of the OX40 agonist ivuxolimab. The chain links TRBV5-6 to TRBJ1-5; tentatively, D is TRBD1 (6 bases). CDR3 protein: CASSLGGGKQPQHF. CDR3 bases: TGTGCCAGCAGTCTCGGAGGGGGAAAACAGCCCCAGCATTTT.